This TCR beta chain was identified during a study of T cell repertoires in cytomegalovirus infection. Overall study context: Indicated by public TCR beta signatures were CMV infection and matching HLA type.

TCRdb ran MiXCR on the reads and lists one entry per CDR3 protein. The sample carries just under 300,000 distinct CDR3 sequences, around 9.6% recorded once. This clonotype was seen at least ten times. Its antigen is currently unknown. Study-wide results and limits: Clonotypes of TCR beta that were HLA-C-restricted and CMV-specific dominated the ex vivo response. CMV carriers having the relevant HLA were flagged by cumulative public TCR beta family frequency.

The clonotype was recovered from a human donor in good health (CMV status not recorded). Some clones in this sample may be carry-over from other donors' samples. The specimen was PBMCs.

The chain's CDR3 is CSARGGVNYGYTF. The CDR3 coding sequence is TGCAGTGCTAGAGGAGGGGTGAACTATGGCTACACCTTC. The rearrangement links TRBV20-1 to TRBJ1-2, with D possibly being TRBD1 (5 bases). CDR1 DFQATT and CDR2 SNEGSKA come from the germline V gene (reference sequence). The CDR3 consists of 13 residues. The V end was cut by 1 base, the J end by 2 bases, with 8 bases between.